This T cell receptor beta chain was sequenced during a study of OX40 agonist ivuxolimab in advanced cancers. Study-wide context: All patients had ivuxolimab intravenously every 2 weeks at 0.01 to 10 mg/kg. The eligibility criteria allowed prior anti-PD-1, anti-PD-L1 or anti-CTLA-4 therapy, and 40% had some.

V was shortened by 5 bases and J by 0 bases, with 11 bases between the two germline ends. Per germline, CDR1 SGHTA and CDR2 FQGNSA. This CDR3 has 14 amino acids. Only in-frame clones appear in the TCRdb table, and some are missing; sequencing was by immunoSEQ multiplex PCR. This sample has 40,000 to 45,000 clones, with around four fifths found just once. This clone appeared a few times. The sequenced sample was CD4+ or CD8+ T cells sorted from blood, obtained in a trial of the OX40 agonist ivuxolimab. The source of this sequence is an adult with an advanced solid tumor such as melanoma, head and neck, liver or kidney cancer. This chain links TRBV7-2 with TRBJ2-7; a weak D match, TRBD2 (6 bases). CDR3 amino acids: CASSRDFNSYEQYF. In nucleotides, the CDR3 is TGTGCCAGCAGCCGGGACTTTAACTCCTACGAGCAGTACTTC.